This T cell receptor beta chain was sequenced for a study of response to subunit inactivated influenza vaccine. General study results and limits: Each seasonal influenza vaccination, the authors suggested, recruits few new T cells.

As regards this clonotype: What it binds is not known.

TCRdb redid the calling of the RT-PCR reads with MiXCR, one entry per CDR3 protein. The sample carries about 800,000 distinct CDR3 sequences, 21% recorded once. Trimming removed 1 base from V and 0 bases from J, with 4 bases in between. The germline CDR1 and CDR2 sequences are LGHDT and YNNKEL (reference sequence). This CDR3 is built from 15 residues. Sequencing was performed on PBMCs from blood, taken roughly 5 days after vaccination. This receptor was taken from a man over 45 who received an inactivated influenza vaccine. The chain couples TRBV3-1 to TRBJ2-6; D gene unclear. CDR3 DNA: TGTGCCAGCAGCCAAGGTTACTCTGGGGCCAACGTCCTGACTTTC. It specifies CASSQGYSGANVLTF.